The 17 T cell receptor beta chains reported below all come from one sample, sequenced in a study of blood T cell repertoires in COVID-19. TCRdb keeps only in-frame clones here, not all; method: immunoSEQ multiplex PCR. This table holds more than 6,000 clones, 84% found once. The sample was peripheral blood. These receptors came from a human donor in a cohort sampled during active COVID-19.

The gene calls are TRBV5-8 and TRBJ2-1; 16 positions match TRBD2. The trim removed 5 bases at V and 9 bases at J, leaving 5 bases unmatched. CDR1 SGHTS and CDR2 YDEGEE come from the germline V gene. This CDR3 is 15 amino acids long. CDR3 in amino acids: CASRQGTSGGGEQFF. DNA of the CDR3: TGTGCCAGCAGACAAGGGACTAGCGGGGGGGGTGAGCAGTTCTTC.

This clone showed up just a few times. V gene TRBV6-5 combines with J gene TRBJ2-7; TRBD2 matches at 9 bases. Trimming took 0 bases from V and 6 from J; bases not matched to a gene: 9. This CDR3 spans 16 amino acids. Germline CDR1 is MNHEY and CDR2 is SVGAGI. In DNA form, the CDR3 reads TGTGCCAGCAGTTACTCGAGTACGCTAGCGGGATCCGAGCAGTACGTC. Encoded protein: CASSYSSTLAGSEQYV.

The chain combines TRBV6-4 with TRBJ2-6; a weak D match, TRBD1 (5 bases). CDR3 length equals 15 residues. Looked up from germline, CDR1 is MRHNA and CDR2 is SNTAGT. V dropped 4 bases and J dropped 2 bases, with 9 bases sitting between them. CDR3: CASSVGQPGANVLTF. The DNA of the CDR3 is TGTGCCAGCAGTGTCGGACAACCTGGGGCCAACGTCCTGACTTTC.

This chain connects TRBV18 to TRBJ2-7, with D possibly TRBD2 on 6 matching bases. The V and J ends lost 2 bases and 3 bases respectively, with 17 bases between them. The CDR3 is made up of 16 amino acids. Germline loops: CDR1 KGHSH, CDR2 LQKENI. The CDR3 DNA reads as TGTGCCAGCTCACCAAGGGCGGGGCAGGGTAGCTACGAGCAGTACGTC. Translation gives CASSPRAGQGSYEQYV.

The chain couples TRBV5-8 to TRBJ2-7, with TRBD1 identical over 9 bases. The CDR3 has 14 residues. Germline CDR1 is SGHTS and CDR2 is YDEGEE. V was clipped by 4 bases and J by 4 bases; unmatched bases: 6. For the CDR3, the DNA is TGTGCCAGCAGCCCCCGAGGACAGGGGTACGAGCAGTACTTC. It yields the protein CASSPRGQGYEQYF.

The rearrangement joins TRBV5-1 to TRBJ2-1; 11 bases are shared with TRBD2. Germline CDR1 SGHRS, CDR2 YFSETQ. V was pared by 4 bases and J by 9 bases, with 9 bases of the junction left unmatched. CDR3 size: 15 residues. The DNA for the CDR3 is TGCGCCAGCAGCGTAGAACTAGCGGGAGTATCTGAGCAGTTCTTC. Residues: CASSVELAGVSEQFF.

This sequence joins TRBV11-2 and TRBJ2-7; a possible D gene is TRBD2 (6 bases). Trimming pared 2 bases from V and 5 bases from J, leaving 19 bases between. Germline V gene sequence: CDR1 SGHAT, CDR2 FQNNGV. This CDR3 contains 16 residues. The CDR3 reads CASSLLSGAGQDEQYF. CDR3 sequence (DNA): TGTGCCAGCAGCTTACTCTCTGGGGCGGGGCAGGACGAGCAGTACTTC.

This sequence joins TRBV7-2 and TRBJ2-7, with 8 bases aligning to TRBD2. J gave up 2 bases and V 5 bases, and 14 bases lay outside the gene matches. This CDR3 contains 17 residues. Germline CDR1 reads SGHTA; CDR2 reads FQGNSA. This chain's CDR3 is CASSPGGGQRAPYEQYF. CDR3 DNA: TGTGCCAGCAGCCCGGGCGGGGGGCAGCGGGCCCCCTACGAGCAGTACTTC.

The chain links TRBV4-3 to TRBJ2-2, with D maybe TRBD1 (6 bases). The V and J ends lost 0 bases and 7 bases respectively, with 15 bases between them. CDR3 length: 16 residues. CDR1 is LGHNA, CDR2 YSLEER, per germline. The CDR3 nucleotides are TGCGCCAGCAGCCAAGAGGCTACAGGGACGTTCGGGGAGCTGTTTTTT. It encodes CASSQEATGTFGELFF.

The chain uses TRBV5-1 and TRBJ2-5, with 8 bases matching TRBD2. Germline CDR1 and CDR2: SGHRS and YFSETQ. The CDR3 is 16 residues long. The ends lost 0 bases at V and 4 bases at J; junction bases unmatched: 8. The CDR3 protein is CASSLAPAGAGETQYF. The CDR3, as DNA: TGCGCCAGCAGCTTGGCCCCAGCGGGGGCGGGAGAGACCCAGTACTTC.

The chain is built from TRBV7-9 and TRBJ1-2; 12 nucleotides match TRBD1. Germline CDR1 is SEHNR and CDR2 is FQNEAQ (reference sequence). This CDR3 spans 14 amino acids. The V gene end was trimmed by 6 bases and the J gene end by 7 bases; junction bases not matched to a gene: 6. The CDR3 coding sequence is TGTGCCAGCAGTACCGGGACAGGGGGCTCTGGCTACACCTTC. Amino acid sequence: CASSTGTGGSGYTF.

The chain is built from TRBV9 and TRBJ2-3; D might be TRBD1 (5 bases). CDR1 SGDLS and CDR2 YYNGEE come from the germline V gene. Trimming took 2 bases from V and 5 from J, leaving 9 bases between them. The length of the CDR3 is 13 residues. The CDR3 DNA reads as TGTGCCAGCAGCGTCGAAGGGGAAGATACGCAGTATTTT. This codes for CASSVEGEDTQYF.

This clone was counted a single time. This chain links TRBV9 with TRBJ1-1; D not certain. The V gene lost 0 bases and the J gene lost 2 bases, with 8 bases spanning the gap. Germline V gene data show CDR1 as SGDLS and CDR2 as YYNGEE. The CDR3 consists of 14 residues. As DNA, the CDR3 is TGTGCCAGCAGCGTAGGGGCCTTCAACACTGAAGCTTTCTTT. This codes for CASSVGAFNTEAFF.

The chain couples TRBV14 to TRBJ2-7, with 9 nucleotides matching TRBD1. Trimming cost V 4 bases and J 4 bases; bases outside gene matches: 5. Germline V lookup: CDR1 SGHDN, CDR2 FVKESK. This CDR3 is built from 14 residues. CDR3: CASSPNRGQYEQYF. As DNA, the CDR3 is TGTGCCAGCAGCCCGAACAGGGGGCAGTACGAGCAGTACTTC.

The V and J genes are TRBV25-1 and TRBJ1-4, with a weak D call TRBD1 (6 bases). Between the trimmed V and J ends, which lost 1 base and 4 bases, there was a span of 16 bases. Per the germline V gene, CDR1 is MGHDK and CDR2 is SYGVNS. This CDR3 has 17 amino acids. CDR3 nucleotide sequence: TGTGCCAGCAGTGAATGGTTAGGGGGAAGGGGTAATGAAAAACTGTTTTTT. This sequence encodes CASSEWLGGRGNEKLFF.

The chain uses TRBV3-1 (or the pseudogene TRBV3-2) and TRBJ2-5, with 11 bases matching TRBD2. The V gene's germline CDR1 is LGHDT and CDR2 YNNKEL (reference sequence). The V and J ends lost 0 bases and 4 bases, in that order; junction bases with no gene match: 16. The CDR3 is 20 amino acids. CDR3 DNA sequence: TGTGCCAGCAGCCAAGATGACGGACTAGCGGGCCTAAACAAGCGAGAGACCCAGTACTTC. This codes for CASSQDDGLAGLNKRETQYF.

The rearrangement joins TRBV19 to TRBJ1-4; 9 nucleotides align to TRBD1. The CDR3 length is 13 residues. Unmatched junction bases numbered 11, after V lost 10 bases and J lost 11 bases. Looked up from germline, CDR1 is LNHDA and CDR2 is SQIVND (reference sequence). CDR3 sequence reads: CATLGTGLRKLFF. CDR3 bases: TGTGCCACCCTAGGGACAGGGTTGCGGAAACTGTTTTTT. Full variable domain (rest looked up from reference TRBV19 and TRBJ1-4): DGGITQSPKYLFRKEGQNVTLSCEQNLNHDAMYWYRQDPGQGLRLIYYSQIVNDFQKGDIAEGYSVSREKKESFPLTVTSAQKNPTAFYLCATLGTGLRKLFFGSGTQLSVL.